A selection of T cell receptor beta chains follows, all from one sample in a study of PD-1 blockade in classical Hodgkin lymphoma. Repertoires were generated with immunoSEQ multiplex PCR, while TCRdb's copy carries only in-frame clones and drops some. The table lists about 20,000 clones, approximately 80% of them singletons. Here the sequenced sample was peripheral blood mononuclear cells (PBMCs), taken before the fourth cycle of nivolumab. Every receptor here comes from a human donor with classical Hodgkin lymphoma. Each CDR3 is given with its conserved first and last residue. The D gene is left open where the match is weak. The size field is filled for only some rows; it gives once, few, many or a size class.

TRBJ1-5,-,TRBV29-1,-,CSVELGSDQPQHF,TGCAGCGTGGAGTTGGGCTCCGATCAGCCCCAGCATTTT
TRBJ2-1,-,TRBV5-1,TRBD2,CASSLEAGVFNEQFF,TGCGCCAGCAGCTTGGAGGCGGGAGTTTTCAATGAGCAGTTCTTC
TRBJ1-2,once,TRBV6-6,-,CASSSSIGTGFYSYTF,-
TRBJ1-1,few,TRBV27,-,CASSAIGFMNTEAFF,TGTGCCAGCAGTGCGATTGGATTCATGAACACTGAAGCTTTCTTT
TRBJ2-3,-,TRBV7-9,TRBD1,CTSSSRPGQVTDTQYF,TGTACCAGCAGCTCCCGACCGGGACAGGTCACAGATACGCAGTATTTT
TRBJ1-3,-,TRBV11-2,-,CASSFSWDISSGNTIYF,TGTGCCAGCAGCTTTAGTTGGGACATATCCTCTGGAAACACCATATATTTT
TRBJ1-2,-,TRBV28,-,CASSFVGRAVGYTF,TGTGCCAGCAGTTTCGTCGGTAGAGCGGTTGGCTACACCTTC
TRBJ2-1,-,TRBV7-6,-,CASSLTTFSYNEQFF,TGTGCCAGCAGCTTAACGACGTTCTCCTACAATGAGCAGTTCTTC
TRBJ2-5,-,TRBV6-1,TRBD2,CASSDPGGLAGVRRETQYF,TGTGCCAGCAGTGACCCGGGGGGACTAGCGGGAGTGAGGCGGGAGACCCAGTACTTC
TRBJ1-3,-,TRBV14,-,CASSQAGGGHTIYF,TGTGCCAGCAGCCAAGCTGGGGGAGGGCACACCATATATTTT
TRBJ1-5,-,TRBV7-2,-,CASSLAIGSNQPQHF,TGTGCCAGCAGCTTAGCCATCGGGAGCAATCAGCCCCAGCATTTT
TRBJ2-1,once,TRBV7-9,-,CASSGPFGTSYNEQFF,TGTGCCAGCAGCGGTCCCTTTGGGACGTCCTACAATGAGCAGTTCTTC
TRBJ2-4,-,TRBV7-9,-,CASSLTRRTGIQYF,TGTGCCAGCAGCTTGACTAGGAGGACCGGCATTCAGTACTTC
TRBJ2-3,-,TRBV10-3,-,CAISFESDTQYF,TGTGCCATCAGTTTCGAGTCAGATACGCAGTATTTT
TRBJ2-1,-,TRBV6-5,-,CASSYSGPNNEQFF,TGTGCCAGCAGTTACTCGGGACCTAACAATGAGCAGTTCTTC